These 23 T cell receptor beta chains came from one sample sequenced in a study of T cell repertoires in aging, cancer and after chemotherapy. Peripheral blood genomic DNA, not sorted cells or RNA, was the template. A mixed TRB-A/B primer pool amplified rearranged TRB by multiplex touch-down PCR. TCRdb redid the calling of the multiplex PCR reads with MiXCR, one entry per CDR3 protein. This table has over 8,500 distinct CDR3 sequences, 24% appearing once. Sequences were obtained from blood. The receptor set was obtained from a human donor in good health.

This chain connects TRBV7-9 to TRBJ2-3, with 11 bases lining up with TRBD2. The germline V gene has CDR1 SEHNR and CDR2 FQNEAQ (reference sequence). The CDR3 totals 20 residues. J lost 4 bases, V lost 2 bases, and 17 bases had no gene match. The CDR3 loop is CASSLYGPIGTSGSADTQYF. DNA of the CDR3: TGTGCCAGCAGCTTATACGGCCCCATCGGAACTAGCGGGAGCGCAGATACGCAGTATTTT.

The V gene is TRBV11-2, the J gene TRBJ2-3, with TRBD1 matching 7 bases. This CDR3 contains 15 residues. V gave up 0 bases and J gave up 7 bases; unmatched junction bases: 7. In germline, CDR1 is SGHAT, CDR2 FQNNGV. The CDR3 reads CASSLDRSGGYTQYF. CDR3 DNA: TGTGCCAGCAGCTTAGATCGTTCAGGGGGATATACGCAGTATTTT.

This clonotype is classed as medium-sized. The chain has TRBV19 and TRBJ1-2; no definite D call. Germline V gene data show CDR1 as LNHDA and CDR2 as SQIVND (reference sequence). V lost 6 bases and J lost 4, with 21 bases in between. The CDR3 has 16 amino acids. In nucleotides, the CDR3 is TGTGCCAGTAGCCTCGACCGGGGAGGACCTAGCTATGGCTACACCTTC. Translated: CASSLDRGGPSYGYTF.

The CDR3 loop reads CASSPTGTENQPQHF. DNA for the CDR3: TGTGCCAGCAGCCCCACCGGGACCGAAAATCAGCCCCAGCATTTT. The gene calls are TRBV28 and TRBJ1-5, with D perhaps TRBD1 (5 bases). The CDR3 spans 15 residues. V was trimmed by 6 bases and J by 4 bases, leaving 16 bases between them. Germline V gene sequence: CDR1 MDHEN, CDR2 SYDVKM.

The J gene is TRBJ2-1, the V gene TRBV11-2; tentative D call: TRBD2 (6 bases). Looked up from germline, CDR1 is SGHAT and CDR2 is FQNNGV. The CDR3 has 13 amino acids. V shed 6 bases and J shed 6 bases, with 12 bases lying between them. The CDR3 loop is CASSLRGSNEQFF. The CDR3 region has the DNA TGTGCCAGCAGTCTGCGGGGCTCCAATGAGCAGTTCTTC.

By sample fraction, this clonotype is medium-sized. The J gene is TRBJ2-7, the V gene TRBV6-5; D is perhaps TRBD2 (6 bases). The CDR3 runs to 15 residues. The germline V and J ends were trimmed by 1 base and 5 bases, with 15 bases remaining between them. Per the germline V gene, CDR1 is MNHEY and CDR2 is SVGAGI. CDR3 residues: CASSYFGGSVDEQYF. CDR3 sequence (DNA): TGTGCCAGCAGTTACTTCGGGGGATCGGTAGACGAGCAGTACTTC.

As regards this clonotype: A much more abundant neighbour one base away suggests this may be a read error. The V gene is TRBV19, the J gene TRBJ2-7; D ambiguous. The CDR3 contains 14 residues. In germline, CDR1 is LNHDA, CDR2 SQIVND (reference sequence). CDR3 sequence reads: CASSIRPTGLERYF. The CDR3 nucleotides are TGTGCCAGTAGTATCCGGCCGACTGGCCTAGAGCGGTACTTC.

By its share, this clonotype is medium-sized. The gene calls are TRBV6-5 and TRBJ2-1, with D maybe TRBD2 (6 bases). V lost 3 bases and J lost 2, with 11 bases in between. Germline V gene sequence: CDR1 MNHEY, CDR2 SVGAGI. The CDR3 is 15 residues long. The CDR3 coding sequence is TGTGCCAGCAGTTATTCTCCGGGAGCCTACAATGAGCAGTTCTTC. It translates to CASSYSPGAYNEQFF.

This clonotype was observed a few times. This chain connects TRBV4-3 to TRBJ2-3; D uncertain. Deletions cut 4 bases from V and 4 bases from J, with 9 bases between. This CDR3 region has 13 residues. CDR1 is LGHNA, CDR2 YSLEER, per germline. The CDR3 loop reads CASSLQSPDTQYF. CDR3 bases: TGCGCCAGCAGCCTCCAGTCCCCAGATACGCAGTATTTT.

This clonotype is medium-sized (0.01 to 0.1%). This chain uses TRBV6-2 or TRBV6-3 with TRBJ1-6; no firm D call. Germline loops: CDR1 MNHEY, CDR2 SVGEGT. The V and J ends lost 4 bases and 5 bases respectively, with 15 bases between them. This CDR3 spans 16 amino acids. The CDR3 DNA is TGTGCCAGCAGTTCGCCGAGTCATGGTGATAATTCACCCCTCCACTTT. Translated: CASSSPSHGDNSPLHF.

Comments on this clonotype: This clone may be a read error of a much larger clone one base away. This chain connects TRBV6-4 to TRBJ1-2; 7 nucleotides agree with TRBD1. Trimming took 2 bases from V and 1 from J; bases not matched to a gene: 7. Germline CDR1 and CDR2: MRHNA and SNTAGT. The CDR3 contains 16 residues. The CDR3 DNA is TGTGCCAGCAGTGACGGACAGGTCCATATTAACTATGGCTACACCTTC. Encoded protein: CASSDGQVHINYGYTF.

This clonotype occurred a few times. This chain joins TRBV30 and TRBJ2-5; perhaps TRBD1 as D (5 bases). In germline, CDR1 is GTSNPN, CDR2 SVGIG (reference sequence). The V gene lost 0 bases and the J gene lost 7 bases, with 12 bases spanning the gap. The CDR3 is made up of 13 amino acids. The CDR3 nucleotides are TGTGCCTGGAGTGTAGCTATAGGGGTGACCCAGTACTTC. It translates to CAWSVAIGVTQYF.

The rearrangement uses TRBV20-1 and TRBJ2-7, with D perhaps given as TRBD1 or TRBD2 (5 bases each). Deletions cut 4 bases from V and 6 bases from J, with 16 bases between. Germline CDR1 and CDR2: DFQATT and SNEGSKA (reference sequence). The CDR3 is made up of 13 amino acids. This CDR3 is CSAIGVGAGEQYF. Here the CDR3 DNA reads TGCAGTGCTATAGGGGTGGGTGCGGGCGAGCAGTACTTC.

The chain carries TRBV27 and TRBJ2-3; D unresolved. Germline CDR1 is MNHEY and CDR2 is SMNVEV (reference sequence). With 8 bases removed from V and 5 bases from J, the gap between germline ends came to 14 bases. The CDR3 runs 13 residues. This CDR3 reads CASAIMSRDTQYF. For the CDR3, the DNA is TGTGCCAGCGCTATTATGAGCCGAGATACGCAGTATTTT.

Note on this clonotype: A much larger clone lies one base from this, so it may be a read error. CDR3 DNA: TGTGCCAGCAGCCGACTGGGAAGCGAGCAGTTCTTC. Translation: CASSRLGSEQFF. This chain links TRBV7-2 with TRBJ2-1, with D unresolved. V dropped 5 bases and J dropped 10 bases, with 12 bases sitting between them. The germline V gene encodes CDR1 SGHTA and CDR2 FQGNSA. There are 12 residues in the CDR3.

For the CDR3, the DNA is TGTGCCAGTAGTATACAGGGGGGCTCCTACAATGAGCAGTTCTTC. This gives the protein CASSIQGGSYNEQFF. This chain joins TRBV19 and TRBJ2-1; weak D call: TRBD1 (7 bases). Germline V gives CDR1 LNHDA, CDR2 SQIVND (reference sequence). Trimming removed 2 bases from V and 0 bases from J, with 8 bases in between. The CDR3 has 15 amino acids.

V and J are TRBV7-9 and TRBJ2-7; 8 bases agree with TRBD2. Trimming removed 3 bases from V and 8 bases from J; junction bases left unmatched: 6. Per the germline V gene, CDR1 is SEHNR and CDR2 is FQNEAQ (reference sequence). The CDR3 contains 13 residues. The CDR3 spells CASSFLTSVKQYF. DNA of the CDR3: TGTGCCAGCAGCTTTTTGACTAGCGTCAAGCAGTACTTC.

The rearrangement joins TRBV7-2 to TRBJ2-1; D is possibly TRBD2 (5 bases). CDR1 is SGHTA and CDR2 is FQGNSA in the germline V gene. V was trimmed by 0 bases and J by 7 bases, leaving 16 bases between them. The CDR3 loop spans 16 amino acids. CDR3 region: CASSLALGVSANEQFF. CDR3 DNA: TGTGCCAGCAGCTTAGCCCTGGGAGTGAGCGCTAATGAGCAGTTCTTC.

As for this clonotype: One base away lies a much larger clone, so this may be a sequencing read error. The V call is TRBV27, the J call TRBJ1-2, with D possibly matching TRBD1 (6 bases). There are 17 residues in the CDR3. Per germline, CDR1 MNHEY and CDR2 SMNVEV (reference sequence). With 6 bases removed from V and 5 bases from J, the gap between germline ends came to 25 bases. This chain's CDR3 is CASREPEIRGRGYGYTF. The DNA for the CDR3 is TGTGCCAGCAGAGAACCAGAGATCCGGGGGCGCGGTTATGGCTACACCTTC.

This clonotype is classed as medium-sized. V usage is TRBV27 and J usage is TRBJ2-7; 7 bases map to TRBD1. V trimming: 7 bases; J trimming: 1 base; junction bases outside the gene matches: 10. CDR1 MNHEY and CDR2 SMNVEV come from the germline V gene (reference sequence). The CDR3 length is 15 residues. In nucleotides, the CDR3 is TGTGCCAGCAACTCGGGACAGATTAATTCCTACGAGCAGTACTTC. This translates into CASNSGQINSYEQYF.

This clonotype was observed a few times. V and J are TRBV28 and TRBJ2-5; weak D call: TRBD1 (6 bases). The CDR3 contains 14 residues. Germline lookup yields CDR1 MDHEN and CDR2 SYDVKM. The germline V and J ends were trimmed by 8 bases and 4 bases, with 17 bases remaining between them. The CDR3 is CASRKANRAETQYF. The CDR3 bases are TGTGCCAGCCGAAAAGCGAACAGGGCAGAGACCCAGTACTTC. The whole variable domain, filled in from reference TRBV28 and TRBJ2-5, reads DVKVTQSSRYLVKRTGEKVFLECVQDMDHENMFWYRQDPGLGLRLIYFSYDVKMKEKGDIPEGYSVSREKKERFSLILESASTNQTSMYLCASRKANRAETQYFGPGTRLLVL.

Comments on this clonotype: The junction does not match germline at one end; this may be a read error. This chain joins TRBV19 and TRBJ2-7, with D possibly being TRBD2 (6 bases). The CDR3 extends over 15 amino acids. Per the germline V gene, CDR1 is LNHDA and CDR2 is SQIVND (reference sequence). The CDR3 sequence is CTSSIAHSGVFEQYF. The CDR3 nucleotides are TGTACCAGTAGTATAGCCCATTCGGGAGTCTTCGAGCAGTACTTC.

The V gene is TRBV11-2, the J gene TRBJ2-7, with D perhaps TRBD1 (6 bases). CDR1 and CDR2 (germline): SGHAT, FQNNGV. The CDR3 has 15 amino acids. Trimming pared 7 bases from V and 3 bases from J, leaving 19 bases between. The CDR3 here is CASTKRGGDHYEQYF. The CDR3 DNA sequence: TGTGCCAGCACCAAAAGAGGGGGAGACCACTACGAGCAGTACTTC.